This TCR beta chain was obtained from a study of blood T cell repertoires in COVID-19. The protocol was immunoSEQ multiplex PCR, while the TCRdb copy is restricted to in-frame clones and leaves out a portion. The sample consists of 150,000 to 200,000 clones, around 80% of them appearing once. V lost 6 bases and J lost 6; bases outside the gene matches: 9. This CDR3 is built from 15 residues. CDR1 and CDR2 from the germline V gene are SGHVS and FQNEAQ. The rearrangement uses TRBV7-8 and TRBJ2-1; 9 bases fit TRBD2. The clonotype originates from a woman aged 45 to 65 who had recovered from COVID-19. The sequenced sample was PBMCs or T cells enriched from blood (not recorded which). Written as DNA, the CDR3 is TGTGCCAGCAGTCCCTTTCTAGCGGGACCCAATGAGCAGTTCTTC. This encodes CASSPFLAGPNEQFF.